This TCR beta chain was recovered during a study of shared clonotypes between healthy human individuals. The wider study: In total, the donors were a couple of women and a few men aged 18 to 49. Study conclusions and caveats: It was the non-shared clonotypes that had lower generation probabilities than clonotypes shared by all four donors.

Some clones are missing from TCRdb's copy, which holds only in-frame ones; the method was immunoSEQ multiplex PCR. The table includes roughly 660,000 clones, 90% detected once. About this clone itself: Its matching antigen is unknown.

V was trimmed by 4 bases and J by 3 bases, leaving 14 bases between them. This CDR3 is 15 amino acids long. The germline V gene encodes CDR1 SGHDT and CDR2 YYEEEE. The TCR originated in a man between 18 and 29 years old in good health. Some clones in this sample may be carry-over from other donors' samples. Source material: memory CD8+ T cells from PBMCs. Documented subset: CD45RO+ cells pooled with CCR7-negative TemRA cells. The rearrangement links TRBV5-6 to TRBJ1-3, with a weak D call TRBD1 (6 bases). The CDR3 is CASSHTGLGGNTIYF. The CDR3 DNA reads TGTGCCAGCAGCCACACAGGGTTGGGTGGAAACACCATATATTTT.